One sample yielded the 17 T cell receptor beta chains listed below, sequenced in a study of CD8+CD57+ T cells in acquired aplastic anemia. Genomic DNA constituted the template upon which TCR beta VDJ and CDR3 profiling was performed. MiXCR was run by TCRdb on the reads, yielding one entry per CDR3 protein. This table holds 100,000 to 150,000 distinct CDR3 sequences, 30% to 45% found once. Individuals selected for sequencing had exhibited CD8+CD57+ cell expansion on flow cytometry. Source material: sorted CD4+, CD8+, or CD8+CD57+ T cells (not recorded which) from PBMCs. The receptors were gathered from a human donor with aplastic anemia.

For this clonotype: This could be a read error, since a much larger clone is one nucleotide away. J is TRBJ2-5 and V is TRBV5-6; TRBD2 agrees at 9 bases. This CDR3 comprises 16 residues. CDR1 is SGHDT, CDR2 YYEEEE, per germline. J was trimmed by 5 bases and V by 4 bases; bases with no gene match: 12. The CDR3 here is CASSLIWRGGDETQYF. DNA for the CDR3: TGTGCCAGCAGCCTTATCTGGCGGGGGGGCGACGAGACCCAGTACTTC.

This clonotype was seen repeatedly, ten times or more. The V call is TRBV7-8, the J call TRBJ2-1; the D gene could be TRBD1 or TRBD2 (7 bases each). Trimming cost V 4 bases and J 7 bases, with 17 bases left between them. The CDR3 contains 15 residues. In germline, CDR1 is SGHVS, CDR2 FQNEAQ. CDR3 sequence (DNA): TGTGCCAGCAGCTCGCCTCGCGGGGGACAGAATGAGCAGTTCTTC. It specifies CASSSPRGGQNEQFF.

There are many counts of this clonotype. J is TRBJ2-5 and V is TRBV6-5; 11 nucleotides line up with TRBD2. This CDR3 has 15 residues. V lost 10 bases, J lost 2 bases, and 9 bases stayed unmatched. Germline loops: CDR1 MNHEY, CDR2 SVGAGI. In nucleotides, the CDR3 is TGTGCCACCCAACGGGGACTAGCGGCTCAAGAGACCCAGTACTTC. It is translated as CATQRGLAAQETQYF.

This clonotype was seen a few times. Being one base from a much bigger clone, this may be a read error. In nucleotides, the CDR3 is TGTGCCAGTAGTATCGGACAGAGAAATGAAGAACTGTTTTTT. This codes for CASSIGQRNEELFF. The chain joins TRBV19 to TRBJ1-4, with D possibly TRBD1 on 6 matching bases. In germline, CDR1 is LNHDA, CDR2 SQIVND (reference sequence). This CDR3 is built from 14 residues. Supplemented by reference TRBV19 and TRBJ1-4, the full variable domain reads DGGITQSPKYLFRKEGQNVTLSCEQNLNHDAMYWYRQDPGQGLRLIYYSQIVNDFQKGDIAEGYSVSREKKESFPLTVTSAQKNPTAFYLCASSIGQRNEELFFGSGTQLSVL.

The rearrangement uses TRBV20-1 and TRBJ1-2; D gene unclear. The CDR3 consists of 12 residues. CDR1 is DFQATT, CDR2 SNEGSKA, per germline (reference sequence). Between the trimmed V and J ends, which lost 7 bases and 0 bases, there was a span of 9 bases. The CDR3 protein is CSGGRPNYGYTF. The CDR3 nucleotides read TGCAGTGGAGGACGGCCTAACTATGGCTACACCTTC.

The sample holds many counts of this clonotype. The chain links TRBV5-1 to TRBJ1-5, with D unclear. Trimming removed 0 bases from V and 0 bases from J, with 7 bases in between. The germline gives CDR1 SGHRS, CDR2 YFSETQ. The CDR3 sequence is 15 residues long. CDR3 region: CASSLDFHSNQPQHF. CDR3 in DNA: TGCGCCAGCAGCTTGGACTTTCATAGCAATCAGCCCCAGCATTTT.

A word on this clonotype: This may be a read error: a much more frequent sequence differs by one nucleotide. The CDR3 DNA reads as TGTGCCATCAGTTACGGGGGTCAGAACTATGGCTACACCTTC. Its protein is CAISYGGQNYGYTF. This rearrangement joins TRBV10-3 to TRBJ1-2; a possible D gene is TRBD1 (5 bases). Germline loops: CDR1 ENHRY, CDR2 SYGVKD. There are 14 residues in the CDR3. The ends were cut back, 5 bases at V and 2 bases at J, with 12 bases in the middle.

Ten or more counts support this clonotype. The chain combines TRBV7-2 with TRBJ1-3; D is uncertain. This CDR3 is 15 amino acids long. Deletions cut 3 bases from V and 4 bases from J, with 13 bases between. The germline V gene encodes CDR1 SGHTA and CDR2 FQGNSA. CDR3 residues: CASSFPGEVGNTIYF. As DNA, the CDR3 is TGTGCCAGCAGCTTTCCTGGGGAGGTGGGAAACACCATATATTTT.

The rearrangement uses TRBV2 and TRBJ2-5; TRBD2 might be the D (5 bases). Trimming pared 8 bases from V and 9 bases from J, leaving 19 bases between. Germline CDR1 and CDR2: SNHLY and FYNNEI. The CDR3 covers 13 residues. The CDR3 here is CASEAGGLGAQYF. DNA of the CDR3: TGTGCCAGCGAGGCAGGAGGTTTAGGTGCCCAGTACTTC.

The sample holds a few counts of this clonotype. It is likely a read error, because the conserved phenylalanine at the end of the CDR3 is missing. J is TRBJ1-5 and V is TRBV12-5; TRBD1 agrees at 8 bases. From germline, CDR1 is LGHNT and CDR2 FRNRAP. The CDR3 is 14 residues long. The CDR3 reads CASGLGQGNQPQHL. CDR3 nucleotide sequence: TGCGCTAGTGGTTTGGGACAGGGCAATCAGCCCCAGCATCTT.

This clonotype was counted between two and nine times. This may stem from a read error, because a much larger clone lies one nucleotide away. The J gene is TRBJ2-1, the V gene TRBV14, with TRBD1 as a possible D gene (5 bases). Germline V CDR1 and CDR2: SGHDN, FVKESK. Trimming removed 5 bases from V and 9 bases from J, with 17 bases in between. CDR3 length: 14 residues. The CDR3 region is CASSSQAGISEQFF. The CDR3 DNA reads as TGTGCCAGCAGCTCTCAGGCAGGGATCAGTGAGCAGTTCTTC.

J is TRBJ1-5 and V is TRBV28; possible D gene TRBD1, 6 bases. Trimming cost V 3 bases and J 4 bases, with 19 bases left between them. The V gene's germline CDR1 is MDHEN and CDR2 SYDVKM. The CDR3 is made up of 17 amino acids. DNA for the CDR3: TGTGCCAGCAGTTTTATTTTTGTAGGGGGGCTTAATCAGCCCCAGCATTTT. This encodes CASSFIFVGGLNQPQHF.

The genes are TRBV20-1 and TRBJ2-5; 8 nucleotides agree with TRBD1. The CDR3 length is 13 residues. Germline-derived CDR1 and CDR2 are DFQATT and SNEGSKA (reference sequence). The V and J ends lost 6 bases and 5 bases, in that order; junction bases with no gene match: 8. CDR3 nucleotides: TGCAGTGCGGAAACAGGGGGGCCGGAGACCCAGTACTTC. This translates into CSAETGGPETQYF.

The sample holds a few counts of this clonotype. The chain carries TRBV27 and TRBJ2-3; D not certain. V lost 3 bases and J lost 1, with 5 bases in between. The CDR3 sequence is 13 residues long. Germline loops: CDR1 MNHEY, CDR2 SMNVEV (reference sequence). The CDR3 reads CASSFRGTDTQYF. CDR3 DNA: TGTGCCAGCAGTTTTCGGGGCACAGATACGCAGTATTTT.

This clonotype was counted many times. This rearrangement joins TRBV4-3 to TRBJ1-6; 7 nucleotides align to TRBD1. V gave up 1 base and J gave up 7 bases; unmatched junction bases: 4. There are 15 residues in the CDR3. In germline, CDR1 is LGHNA, CDR2 YSLEER. CDR3 amino acids: CASSQGRDRNSPLHF. The CDR3 coding sequence is TGCGCCAGCAGCCAAGGACGGGACAGAAATTCACCCCTCCACTTT.

This clonotype rates as medium-sized. This chain links TRBV29-1 with TRBJ1-2, with D tentatively TRBD1 (5 bases). Trimming stripped 4 bases from V and 5 bases from J, with 11 bases between. Germline V gene sequence: CDR1 SQVTM, CDR2 ANQGSEA. The CDR3 has 12 amino acids. The CDR3 DNA reads TGCAGCGTTGCCGTTGGGGGATATGGCTACACCTTC. It codes for CSVAVGGYGYTF.

Only a few counts were recorded for this clonotype. The CDR3 nucleotides are TGTGCCAGCTCACCACTCGCTCAGGGTTCACCCCTCCACTTT. Translation gives CASSPLAQGSPLHF. The chain carries TRBV18 and TRBJ1-6, with TRBD1 as a possible D gene (5 bases). From germline, CDR1 is KGHSH and CDR2 LQKENI. The CDR3 is 14 residues long. Trimming stripped 1 base from V and 9 bases from J, with 10 bases between.